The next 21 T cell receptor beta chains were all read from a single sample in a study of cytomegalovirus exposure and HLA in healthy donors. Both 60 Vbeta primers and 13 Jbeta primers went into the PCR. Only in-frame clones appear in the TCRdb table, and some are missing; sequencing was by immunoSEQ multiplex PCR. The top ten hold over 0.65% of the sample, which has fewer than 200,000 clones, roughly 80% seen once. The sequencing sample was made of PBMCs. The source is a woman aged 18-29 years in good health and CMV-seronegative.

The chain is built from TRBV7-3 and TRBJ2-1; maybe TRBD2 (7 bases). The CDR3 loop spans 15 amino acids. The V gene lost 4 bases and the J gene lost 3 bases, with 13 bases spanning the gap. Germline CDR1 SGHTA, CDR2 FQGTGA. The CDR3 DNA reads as TGTGCCAGCAGCTCCCTAGGGGGGGTCTACAATGAGCAGTTCTTC. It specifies CASSSLGGVYNEQFF.

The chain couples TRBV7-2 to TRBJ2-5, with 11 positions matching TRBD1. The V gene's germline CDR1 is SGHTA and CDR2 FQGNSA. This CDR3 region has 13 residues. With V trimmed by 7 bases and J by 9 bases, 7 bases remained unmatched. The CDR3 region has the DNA TGTGCCAGCACCCATGGGGGACAGGGGGCCCAGTACTTC. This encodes CASTHGGQGAQYF.

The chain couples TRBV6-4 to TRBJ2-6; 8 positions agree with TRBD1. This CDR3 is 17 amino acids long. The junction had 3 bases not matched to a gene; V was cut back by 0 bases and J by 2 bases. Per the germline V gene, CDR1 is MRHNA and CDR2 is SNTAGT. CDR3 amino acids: CASSDSAGGAGANVLTF. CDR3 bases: TGTGCCAGCAGTGACTCGGCAGGGGGCGCTGGGGCCAACGTCCTGACTTTC.

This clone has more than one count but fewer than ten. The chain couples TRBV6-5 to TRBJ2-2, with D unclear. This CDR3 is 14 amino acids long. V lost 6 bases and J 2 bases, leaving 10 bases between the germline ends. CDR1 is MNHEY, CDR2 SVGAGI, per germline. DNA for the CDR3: TGTGCCAGCAGCCCACGGGTAAACACCGGGGAGCTGTTTTTT. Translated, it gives CASSPRVNTGELFF.

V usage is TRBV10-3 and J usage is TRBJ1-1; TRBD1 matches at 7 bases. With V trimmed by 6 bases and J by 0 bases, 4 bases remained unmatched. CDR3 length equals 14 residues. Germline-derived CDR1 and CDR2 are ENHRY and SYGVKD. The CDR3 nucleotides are TGTGCCATCAGCCCGGGACAGATGAACACTGAAGCTTTCTTT. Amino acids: CAISPGQMNTEAFF.

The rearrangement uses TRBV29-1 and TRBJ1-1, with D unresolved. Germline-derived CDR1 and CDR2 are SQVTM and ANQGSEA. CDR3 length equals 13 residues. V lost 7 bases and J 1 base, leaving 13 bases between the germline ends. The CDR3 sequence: CSGCRAENTEAFF. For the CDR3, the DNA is TGCAGCGGGTGCCGCGCGGAGAACACTGAAGCTTTCTTT.

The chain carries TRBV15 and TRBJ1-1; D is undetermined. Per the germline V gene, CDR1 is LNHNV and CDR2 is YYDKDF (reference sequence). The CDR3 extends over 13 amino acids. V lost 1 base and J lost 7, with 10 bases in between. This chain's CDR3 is CATSRGGVGEAFF. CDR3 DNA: TGTGCCACCAGCAGAGGAGGCGTTGGTGAAGCTTTCTTT. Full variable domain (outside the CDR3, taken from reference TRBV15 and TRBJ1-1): DAMVIQNPRYQVTQFGKPVTLSCSQTLNHNVMYWYQQKSSQAPKLLFHYYDKDFNNEADTPDNFQSRRPNTSFCFLDIRSPGLGDTAMYLCATSRGGVGEAFFGQGTRLTVV.

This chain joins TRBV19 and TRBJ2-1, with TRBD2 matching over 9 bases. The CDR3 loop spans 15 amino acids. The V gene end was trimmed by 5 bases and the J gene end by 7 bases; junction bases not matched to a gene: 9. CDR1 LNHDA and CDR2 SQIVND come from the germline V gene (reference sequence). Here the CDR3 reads CASSVSGRGWNEQFF. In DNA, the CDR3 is TGTGCCAGTAGTGTTAGCGGGAGAGGTTGGAATGAGCAGTTCTTC.

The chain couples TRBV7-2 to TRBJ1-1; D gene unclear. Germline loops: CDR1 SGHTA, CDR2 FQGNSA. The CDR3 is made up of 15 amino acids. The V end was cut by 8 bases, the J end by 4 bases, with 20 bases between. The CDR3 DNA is TGTGCCAGCGCCGAAAGTCGGTTTGCGGCCACTGAAGCTTTCTTT. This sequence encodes CASAESRFAATEAFF.

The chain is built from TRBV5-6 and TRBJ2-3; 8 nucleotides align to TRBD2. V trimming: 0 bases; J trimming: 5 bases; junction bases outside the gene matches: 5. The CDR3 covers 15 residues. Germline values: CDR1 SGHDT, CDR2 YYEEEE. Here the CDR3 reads CASSLASGPRDTQYF. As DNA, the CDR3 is TGTGCCAGCAGCTTGGCTAGCGGGCCAAGAGATACGCAGTATTTT.

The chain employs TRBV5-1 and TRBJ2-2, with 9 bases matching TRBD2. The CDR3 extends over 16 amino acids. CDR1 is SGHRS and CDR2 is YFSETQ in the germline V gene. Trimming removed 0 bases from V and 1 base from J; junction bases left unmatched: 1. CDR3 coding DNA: TGCGCCAGCAGCTTGGGTAGCGGGAGGAACACCGGGGAGCTGTTTTTT. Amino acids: CASSLGSGRNTGELFF.

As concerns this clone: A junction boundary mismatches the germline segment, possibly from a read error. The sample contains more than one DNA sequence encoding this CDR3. The CDR3 nucleotides are TGTGCTAGCAGCTTGGGGCTAGCGGGCAGGGGTGAGCAGTTCTTC. Residues: CASSLGLAGRGEQFF. J is TRBJ2-1 and V is TRBV7-7; 8 bases are a match to TRBD2. Germline assignment: CDR1 SSHAT and CDR2 FNYEAQ (reference sequence). The CDR3 runs 15 residues.

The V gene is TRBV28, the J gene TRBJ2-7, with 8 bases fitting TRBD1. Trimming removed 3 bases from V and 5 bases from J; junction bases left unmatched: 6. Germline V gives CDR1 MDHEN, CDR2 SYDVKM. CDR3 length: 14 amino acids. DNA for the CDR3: TGTGCCAGCAGTTTCCACTCCAGGGGGCACGAGCAGTACTTC. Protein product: CASSFHSRGHEQYF.

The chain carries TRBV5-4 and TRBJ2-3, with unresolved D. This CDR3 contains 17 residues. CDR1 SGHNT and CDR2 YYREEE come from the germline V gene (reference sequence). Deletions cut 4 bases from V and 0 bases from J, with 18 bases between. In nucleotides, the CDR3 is TGTGCCAGCAGCCAATGGAAGCTACCACAGAGCACAGATACGCAGTATTTT. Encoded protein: CASSQWKLPQSTDTQYF.

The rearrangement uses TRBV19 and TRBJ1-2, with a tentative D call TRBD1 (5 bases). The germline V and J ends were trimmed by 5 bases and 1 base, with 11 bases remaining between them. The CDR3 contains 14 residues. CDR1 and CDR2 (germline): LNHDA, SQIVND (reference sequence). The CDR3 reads CASSPGGGNYGYTF. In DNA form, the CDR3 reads TGTGCCAGTAGTCCTGGGGGAGGTAACTATGGCTACACCTTC.

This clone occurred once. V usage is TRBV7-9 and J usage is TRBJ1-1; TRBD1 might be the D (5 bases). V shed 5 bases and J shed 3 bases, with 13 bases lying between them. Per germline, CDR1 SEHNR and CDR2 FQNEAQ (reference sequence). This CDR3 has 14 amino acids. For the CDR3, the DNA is TGTGCCAGCAGCCGAGAGTGGGGGGACACTGAAGCTTTCTTT. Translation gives CASSREWGDTEAFF.

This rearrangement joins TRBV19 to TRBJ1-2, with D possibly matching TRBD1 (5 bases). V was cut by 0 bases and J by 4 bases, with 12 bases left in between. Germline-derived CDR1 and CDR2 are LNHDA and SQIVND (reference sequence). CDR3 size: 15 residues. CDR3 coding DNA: TGTGCCAGTAGTATAGATCTATGGGGCCTCTATGGCTACACCTTC. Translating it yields CASSIDLWGLYGYTF. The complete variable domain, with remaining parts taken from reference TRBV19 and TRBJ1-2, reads DGGITQSPKYLFRKEGQNVTLSCEQNLNHDAMYWYRQDPGQGLRLIYYSQIVNDFQKGDIAEGYSVSREKKESFPLTVTSAQKNPTAFYLCASSIDLWGLYGYTFGSGTRLTVV.

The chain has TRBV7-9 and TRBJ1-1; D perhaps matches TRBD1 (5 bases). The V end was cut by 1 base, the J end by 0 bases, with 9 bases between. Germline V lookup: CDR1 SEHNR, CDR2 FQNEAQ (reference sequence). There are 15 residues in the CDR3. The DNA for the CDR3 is TGTGCCAGCAGCTTAGGGACAAAACTGAACACTGAAGCTTTCTTT. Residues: CASSLGTKLNTEAFF.

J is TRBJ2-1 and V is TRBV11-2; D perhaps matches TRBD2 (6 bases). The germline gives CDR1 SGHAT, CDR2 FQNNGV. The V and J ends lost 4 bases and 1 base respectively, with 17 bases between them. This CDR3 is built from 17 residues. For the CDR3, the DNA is TGTGCCAGCAGCTCCCAGGACGGGGGAGTTTCCTACAATGAGCAGTTCTTC. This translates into CASSSQDGGVSYNEQFF. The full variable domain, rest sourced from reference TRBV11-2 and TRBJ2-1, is EAGVAQSPRYKIIEKRQSVAFWCNPISGHATLYWYQQILGQGPKLLIQFQNNGVVDDSQLPKDRFSAERLKGVDSTLKIQPAKLEDSAVYLCASSSQDGGVSYNEQFFGPGTRLTVL.

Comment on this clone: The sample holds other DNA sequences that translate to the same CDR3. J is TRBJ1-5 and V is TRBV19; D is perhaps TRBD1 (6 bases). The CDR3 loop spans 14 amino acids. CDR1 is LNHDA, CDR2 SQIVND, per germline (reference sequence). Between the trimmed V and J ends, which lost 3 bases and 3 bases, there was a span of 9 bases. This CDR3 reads CASSIRDNNQPQHF. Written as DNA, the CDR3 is TGTGCCAGTAGTATCAGGGACAACAATCAGCCCCAGCATTTT.

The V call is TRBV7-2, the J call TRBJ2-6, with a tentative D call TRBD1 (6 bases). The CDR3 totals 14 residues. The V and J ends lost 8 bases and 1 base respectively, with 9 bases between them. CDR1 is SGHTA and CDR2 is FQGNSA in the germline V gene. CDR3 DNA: TGTGCCAGCGGAACAGGGTCTGGGGCCAACGTCCTGACTTTC. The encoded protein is CASGTGSGANVLTF. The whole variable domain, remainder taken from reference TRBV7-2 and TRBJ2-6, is GAGVSQSPSNKVTEKGKDVELRCDPISGHTALYWYRQSLGQGLEFLIYFQGNSAPDKSGLPSDRFSAERTGGSVSTLTIQRTQQEDSAVYLCASGTGSGANVLTFGAGSRLTVL.